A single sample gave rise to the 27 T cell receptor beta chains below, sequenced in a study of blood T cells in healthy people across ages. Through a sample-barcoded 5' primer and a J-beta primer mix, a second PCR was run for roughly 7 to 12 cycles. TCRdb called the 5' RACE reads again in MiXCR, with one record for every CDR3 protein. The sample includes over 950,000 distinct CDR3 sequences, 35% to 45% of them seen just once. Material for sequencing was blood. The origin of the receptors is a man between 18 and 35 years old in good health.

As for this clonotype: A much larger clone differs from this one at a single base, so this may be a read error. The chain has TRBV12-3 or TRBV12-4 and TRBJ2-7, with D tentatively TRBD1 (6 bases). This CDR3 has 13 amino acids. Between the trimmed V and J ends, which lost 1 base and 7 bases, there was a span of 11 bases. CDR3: CASSLVGDNEQYF. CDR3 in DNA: TGTGCCAGCAGTTTAGTAGGGGACAATGAGCAGTACTTC.

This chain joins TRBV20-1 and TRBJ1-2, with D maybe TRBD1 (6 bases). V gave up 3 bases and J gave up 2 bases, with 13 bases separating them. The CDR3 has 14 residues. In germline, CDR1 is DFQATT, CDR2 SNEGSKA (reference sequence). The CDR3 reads CSASPDSQNYGYTF. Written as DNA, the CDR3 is TGCAGTGCTAGCCCGGACAGTCAGAACTATGGCTACACCTTC.

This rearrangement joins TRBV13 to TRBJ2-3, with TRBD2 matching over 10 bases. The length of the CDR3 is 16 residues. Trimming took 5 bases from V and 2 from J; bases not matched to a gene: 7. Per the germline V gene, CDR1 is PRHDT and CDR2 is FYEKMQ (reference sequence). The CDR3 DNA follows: TGTGCCAGCAGCACAAGGACTAGCGGCTTCACAGATACGCAGTATTTT. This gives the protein CASSTRTSGFTDTQYF.

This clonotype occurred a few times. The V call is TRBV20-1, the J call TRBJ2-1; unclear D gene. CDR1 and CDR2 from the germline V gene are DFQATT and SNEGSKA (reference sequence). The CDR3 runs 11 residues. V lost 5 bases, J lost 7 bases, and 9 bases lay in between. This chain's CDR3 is CSASKRNEQFF. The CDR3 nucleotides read TGCAGTGCTTCCAAACGGAATGAGCAGTTCTTC.

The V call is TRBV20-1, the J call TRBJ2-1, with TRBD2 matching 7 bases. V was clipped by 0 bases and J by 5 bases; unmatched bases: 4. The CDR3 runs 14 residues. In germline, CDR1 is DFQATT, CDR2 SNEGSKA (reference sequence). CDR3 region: CSARDPGLNNEQFF. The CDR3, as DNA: TGCAGTGCTAGAGATCCGGGACTAAACAATGAGCAGTTCTTC.

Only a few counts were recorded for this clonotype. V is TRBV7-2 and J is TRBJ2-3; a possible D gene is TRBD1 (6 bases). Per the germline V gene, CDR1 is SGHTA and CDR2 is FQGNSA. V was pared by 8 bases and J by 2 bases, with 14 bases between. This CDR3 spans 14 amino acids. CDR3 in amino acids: CASHRDTNTDTQYF. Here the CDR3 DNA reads TGTGCCAGCCACCGGGACACAAACACAGATACGCAGTATTTT.

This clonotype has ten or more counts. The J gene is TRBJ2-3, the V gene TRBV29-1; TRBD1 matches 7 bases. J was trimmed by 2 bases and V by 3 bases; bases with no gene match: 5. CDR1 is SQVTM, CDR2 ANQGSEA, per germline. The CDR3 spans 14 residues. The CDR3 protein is CSVDVQGNTDTQYF. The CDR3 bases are TGCAGCGTTGATGTACAGGGGAACACAGATACGCAGTATTTT.

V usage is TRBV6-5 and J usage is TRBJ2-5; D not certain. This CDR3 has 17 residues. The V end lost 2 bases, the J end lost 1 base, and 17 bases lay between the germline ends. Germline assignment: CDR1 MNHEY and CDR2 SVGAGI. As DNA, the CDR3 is TGTGCCAGCAGTTACAACCCTCCCCTTAGGGCCCAAGAGACCCAGTACTTC. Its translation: CASSYNPPLRAQETQYF.

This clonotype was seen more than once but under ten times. The CDR3 is CASSGTTNTGELFF. The CDR3 DNA sequence: TGTGCCAGCAGCGGGACGACGAACACCGGGGAGCTGTTTTTT. The V and J genes are TRBV7-3 and TRBJ2-2; D might be TRBD1 or TRBD2, each matching 5 bases. V was clipped by 5 bases and J by 0 bases, with 7 bases between them. The CDR3 is made up of 14 amino acids. Germline CDR1 is SGHTA and CDR2 is FQGTGA.

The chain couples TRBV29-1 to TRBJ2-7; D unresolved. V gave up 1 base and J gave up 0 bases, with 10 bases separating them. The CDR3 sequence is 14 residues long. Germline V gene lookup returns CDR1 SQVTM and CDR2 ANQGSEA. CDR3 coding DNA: TGCAGCGTTGAAGCAACGAACCTCTCCTACGAGCAGTACTTC. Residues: CSVEATNLSYEQYF.

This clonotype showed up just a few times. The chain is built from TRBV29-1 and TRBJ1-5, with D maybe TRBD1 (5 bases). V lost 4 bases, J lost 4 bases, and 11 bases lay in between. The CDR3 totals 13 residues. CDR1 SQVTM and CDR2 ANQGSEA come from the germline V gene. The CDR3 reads CSVAAGGNQPQHF. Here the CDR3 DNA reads TGCAGCGTTGCGGCCGGGGGTAATCAGCCCCAGCATTTT.

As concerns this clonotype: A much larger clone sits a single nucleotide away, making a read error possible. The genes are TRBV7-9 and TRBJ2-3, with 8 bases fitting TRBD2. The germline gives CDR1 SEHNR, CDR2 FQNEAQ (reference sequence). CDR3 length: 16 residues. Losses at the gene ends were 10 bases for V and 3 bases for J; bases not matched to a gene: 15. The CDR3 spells CAIPCPGTRWTDTQYF. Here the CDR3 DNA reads TGTGCCATCCCTTGCCCCGGGACTAGGTGGACAGATACGCAGTATTTT. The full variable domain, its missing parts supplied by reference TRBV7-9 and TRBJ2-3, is DTGVSQNPRHKITKRGQNVTFRCDPISEHNRLYWYRQTLGQGPEFLTYFQNEAQLEKSRLLSDRFSAERPKGSFSTLEIQRTEQGDSAMYLCAIPCPGTRWTDTQYFGPGTRLTVL.

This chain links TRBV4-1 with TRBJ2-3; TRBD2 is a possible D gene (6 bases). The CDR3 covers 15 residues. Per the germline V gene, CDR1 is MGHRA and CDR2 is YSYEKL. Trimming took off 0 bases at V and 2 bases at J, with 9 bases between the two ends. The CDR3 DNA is TGCGCCAGCAGCCAAGATCGGGGGAACACAGATACGCAGTATTTT. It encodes CASSQDRGNTDTQYF.

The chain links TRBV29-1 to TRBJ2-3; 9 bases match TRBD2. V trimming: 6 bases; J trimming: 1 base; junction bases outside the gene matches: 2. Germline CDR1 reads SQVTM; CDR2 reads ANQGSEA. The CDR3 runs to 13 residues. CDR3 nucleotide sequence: TGCAGCGTGGTAGCGGGGGGCACAGATACGCAGTATTTT. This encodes CSVVAGGTDTQYF.

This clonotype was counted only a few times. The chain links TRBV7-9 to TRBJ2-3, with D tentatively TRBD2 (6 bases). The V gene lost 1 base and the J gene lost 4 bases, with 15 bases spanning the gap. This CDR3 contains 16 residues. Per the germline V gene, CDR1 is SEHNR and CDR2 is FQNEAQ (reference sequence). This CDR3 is CASSLDRGGVPDTQYF. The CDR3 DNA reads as TGTGCCAGCAGCTTAGATCGCGGAGGGGTCCCAGATACGCAGTATTTT.

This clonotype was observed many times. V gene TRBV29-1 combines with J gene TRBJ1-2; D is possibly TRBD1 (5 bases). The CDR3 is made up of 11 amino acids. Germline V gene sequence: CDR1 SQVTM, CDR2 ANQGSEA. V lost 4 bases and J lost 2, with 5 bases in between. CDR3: CSVGQNYGYTF. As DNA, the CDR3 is TGCAGCGTTGGACAGAACTATGGCTACACCTTC.

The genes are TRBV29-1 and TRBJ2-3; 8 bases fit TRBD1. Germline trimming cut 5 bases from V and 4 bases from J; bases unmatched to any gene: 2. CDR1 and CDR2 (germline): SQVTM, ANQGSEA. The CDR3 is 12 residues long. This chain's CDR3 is CSVSQGADTQYF. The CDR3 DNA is TGCAGCGTTTCACAGGGGGCAGATACGCAGTATTTT.

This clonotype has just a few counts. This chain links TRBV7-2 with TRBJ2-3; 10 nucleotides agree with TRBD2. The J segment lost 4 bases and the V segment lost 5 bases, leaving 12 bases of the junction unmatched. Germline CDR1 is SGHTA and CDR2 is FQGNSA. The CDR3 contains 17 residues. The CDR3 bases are TGTGCCAGCAGCGCCAGACTAGCGGGCAGAAGGGCAGATACGCAGTATTTT. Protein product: CASSARLAGRRADTQYF.

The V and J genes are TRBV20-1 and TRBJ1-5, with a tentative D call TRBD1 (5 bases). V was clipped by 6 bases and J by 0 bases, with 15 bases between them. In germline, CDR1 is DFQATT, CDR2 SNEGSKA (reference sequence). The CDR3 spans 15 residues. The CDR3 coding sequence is TGCAGTGCCCTGGGGACGGACCCTAGCAATCAGCCCCAGCATTTT. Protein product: CSALGTDPSNQPQHF.

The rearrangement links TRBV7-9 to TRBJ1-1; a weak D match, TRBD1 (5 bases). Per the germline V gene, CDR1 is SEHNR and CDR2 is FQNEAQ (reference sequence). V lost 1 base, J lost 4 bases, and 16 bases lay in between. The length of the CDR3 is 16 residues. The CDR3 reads CASSLGGAGLGTEAFF. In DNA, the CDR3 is TGTGCCAGCAGCTTAGGAGGGGCGGGGTTGGGCACTGAAGCTTTCTTT.

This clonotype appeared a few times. In nucleotides, the CDR3 is TGCAGCGTCGATGGCGGGGGGCTAGACTATGGCTACACCTTC. Protein sequence: CSVDGGGLDYGYTF. The chain has TRBV29-1 and TRBJ1-2, with D tentatively TRBD1 (6 bases). With 6 bases removed from V and 3 bases from J, the gap between germline ends came to 17 bases. Germline CDR1 reads SQVTM; CDR2 reads ANQGSEA. This CDR3 is 14 amino acids long.

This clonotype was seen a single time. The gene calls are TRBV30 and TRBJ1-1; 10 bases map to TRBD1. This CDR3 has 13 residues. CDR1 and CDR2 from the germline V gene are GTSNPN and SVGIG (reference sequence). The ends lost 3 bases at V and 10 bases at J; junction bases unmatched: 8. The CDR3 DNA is TGTGCCTGGAGGACGACAGGGGGCCCAGGAGCTTTCTTT. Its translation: CAWRTTGGPGAFF.

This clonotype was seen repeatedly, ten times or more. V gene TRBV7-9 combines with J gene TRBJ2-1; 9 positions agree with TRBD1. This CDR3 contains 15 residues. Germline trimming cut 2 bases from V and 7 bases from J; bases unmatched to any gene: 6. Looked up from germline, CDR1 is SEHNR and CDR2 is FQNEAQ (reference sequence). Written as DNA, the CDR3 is TGTGCCAGCAGCTTACTGGGACAGGGTGGGAATGAGCAGTTCTTC. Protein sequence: CASSLLGQGGNEQFF.

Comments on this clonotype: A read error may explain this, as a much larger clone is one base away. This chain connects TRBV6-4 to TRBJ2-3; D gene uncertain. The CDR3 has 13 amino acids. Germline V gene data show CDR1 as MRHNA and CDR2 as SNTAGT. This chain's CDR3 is CVSSATGTDTQYF. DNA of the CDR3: TGTGTCAGCAGTGCTACTGGGACAGATACGCAGTATTTT.

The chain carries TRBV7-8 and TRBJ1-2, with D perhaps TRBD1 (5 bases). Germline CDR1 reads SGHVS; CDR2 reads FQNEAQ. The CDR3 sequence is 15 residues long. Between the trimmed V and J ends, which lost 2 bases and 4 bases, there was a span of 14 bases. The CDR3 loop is CASSLSQGSGYGYTF. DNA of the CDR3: TGTGCCAGCAGCTTAAGCCAGGGCAGCGGCTATGGCTACACCTTC.

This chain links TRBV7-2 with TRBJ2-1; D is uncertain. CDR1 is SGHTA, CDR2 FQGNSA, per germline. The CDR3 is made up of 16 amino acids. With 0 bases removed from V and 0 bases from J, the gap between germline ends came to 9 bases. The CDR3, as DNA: TGTGCCAGCAGCTTAGCGGCGGCCATCTCCTACAATGAGCAGTTCTTC. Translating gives CASSLAAAISYNEQFF.

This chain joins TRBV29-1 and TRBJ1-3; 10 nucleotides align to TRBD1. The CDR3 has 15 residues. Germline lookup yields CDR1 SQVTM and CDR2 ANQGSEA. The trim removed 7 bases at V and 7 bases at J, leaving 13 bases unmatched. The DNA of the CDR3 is TGCAGCGCGTGGGACAGGGGAGTTGGAAGTAACACCATATATTTT. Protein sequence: CSAWDRGVGSNTIYF.